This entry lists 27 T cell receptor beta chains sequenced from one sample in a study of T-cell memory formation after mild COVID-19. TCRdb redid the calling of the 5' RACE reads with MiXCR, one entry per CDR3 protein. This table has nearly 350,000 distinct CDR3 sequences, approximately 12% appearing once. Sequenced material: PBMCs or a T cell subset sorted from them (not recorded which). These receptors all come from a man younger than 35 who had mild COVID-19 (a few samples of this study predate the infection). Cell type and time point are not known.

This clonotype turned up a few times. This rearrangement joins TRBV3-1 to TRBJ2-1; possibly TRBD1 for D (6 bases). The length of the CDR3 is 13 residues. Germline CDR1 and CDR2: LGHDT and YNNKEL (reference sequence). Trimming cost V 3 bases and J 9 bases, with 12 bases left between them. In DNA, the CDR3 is TGTGCCAGCAGCCACCTAGACAGGTTTGAGCAGTTCTTC. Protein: CASSHLDRFEQFF.

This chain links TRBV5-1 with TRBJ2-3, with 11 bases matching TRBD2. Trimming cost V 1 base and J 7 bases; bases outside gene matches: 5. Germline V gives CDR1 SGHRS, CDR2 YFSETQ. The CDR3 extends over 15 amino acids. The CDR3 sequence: CASSLTSGGINTQYF. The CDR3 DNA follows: TGCGCCAGCAGCTTGACTAGCGGGGGTATAAATACGCAGTATTTT.

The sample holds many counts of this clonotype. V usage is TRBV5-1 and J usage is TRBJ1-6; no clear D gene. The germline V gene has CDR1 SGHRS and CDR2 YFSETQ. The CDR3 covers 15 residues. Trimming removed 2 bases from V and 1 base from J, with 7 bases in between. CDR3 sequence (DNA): TGCGCCAGCAGCTTTGCAGGATCCTATAATTCACCCCTCCACTTT. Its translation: CASSFAGSYNSPLHF.

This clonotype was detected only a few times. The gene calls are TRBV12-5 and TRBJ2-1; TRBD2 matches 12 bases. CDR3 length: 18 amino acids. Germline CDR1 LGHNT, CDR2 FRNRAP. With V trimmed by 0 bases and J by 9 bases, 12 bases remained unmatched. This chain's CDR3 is CASGLVLAGGPADLEQFF. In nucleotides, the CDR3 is TGTGCTAGTGGTTTGGTTCTAGCGGGGGGGCCGGCCGATCTTGAGCAGTTCTTC.

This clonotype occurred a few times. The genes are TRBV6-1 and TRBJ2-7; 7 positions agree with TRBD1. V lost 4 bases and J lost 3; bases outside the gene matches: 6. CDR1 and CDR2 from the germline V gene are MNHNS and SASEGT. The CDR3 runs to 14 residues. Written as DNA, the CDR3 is TGTGCCAGCAGTGCGACAGGGCTGGGCTACGAGCAGTACTTC. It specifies CASSATGLGYEQYF.

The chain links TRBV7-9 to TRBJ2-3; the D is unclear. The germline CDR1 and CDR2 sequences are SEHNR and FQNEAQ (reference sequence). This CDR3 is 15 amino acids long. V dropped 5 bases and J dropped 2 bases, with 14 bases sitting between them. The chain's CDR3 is CASSRWAEVTDTQYF. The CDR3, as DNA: TGTGCCAGCAGCCGATGGGCTGAAGTCACAGATACGCAGTATTTT. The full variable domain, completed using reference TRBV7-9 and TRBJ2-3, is DTGVSQNPRHKITKRGQNVTFRCDPISEHNRLYWYRQTLGQGPEFLTYFQNEAQLEKSRLLSDRFSAERPKGSFSTLEIQRTEQGDSAMYLCASSRWAEVTDTQYFGPGTRLTVL.

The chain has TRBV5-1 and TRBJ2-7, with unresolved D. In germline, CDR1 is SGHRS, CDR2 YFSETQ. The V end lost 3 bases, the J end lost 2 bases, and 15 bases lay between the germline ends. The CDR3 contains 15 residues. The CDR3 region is CASSWTPAATYEQYF. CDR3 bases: TGCGCCAGCAGCTGGACGCCGGCGGCGACCTACGAGCAGTACTTC. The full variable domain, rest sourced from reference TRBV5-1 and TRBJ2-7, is KAGVTQTPRYLIKTRGQQVTLSCSPISGHRSVSWYQQTPGQGLQFLFEYFSETQRNKGNFPGRFSGRQFSNSRSEMNVSTLELGDSALYLCASSWTPAATYEQYFGPGTRLTVT.

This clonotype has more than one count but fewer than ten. In nucleotides, the CDR3 is TGTGCCAGCAGCGGGGGGGCAGGGTACGAGCAGTACTTC. Translating it yields CASSGGAGYEQYF. V and J are TRBV9 and TRBJ2-7; D tentatively fits TRBD1 or TRBD2 (6 bases each). The CDR3 is made up of 13 amino acids. V was cut by 3 bases and J by 4 bases, with 11 bases left in between. CDR1 and CDR2 (germline): SGDLS, YYNGEE.

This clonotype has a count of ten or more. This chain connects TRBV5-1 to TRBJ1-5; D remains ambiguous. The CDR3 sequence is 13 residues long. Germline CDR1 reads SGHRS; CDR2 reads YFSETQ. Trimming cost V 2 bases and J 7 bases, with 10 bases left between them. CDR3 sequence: CASSFSGEQPQHF. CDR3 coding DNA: TGCGCCAGCAGCTTTAGTGGGGAACAGCCCCAGCATTTT. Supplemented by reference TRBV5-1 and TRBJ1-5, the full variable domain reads KAGVTQTPRYLIKTRGQQVTLSCSPISGHRSVSWYQQTPGQGLQFLFEYFSETQRNKGNFPGRFSGRQFSNSRSEMNVSTLELGDSALYLCASSFSGEQPQHFGDGTRLSIL.

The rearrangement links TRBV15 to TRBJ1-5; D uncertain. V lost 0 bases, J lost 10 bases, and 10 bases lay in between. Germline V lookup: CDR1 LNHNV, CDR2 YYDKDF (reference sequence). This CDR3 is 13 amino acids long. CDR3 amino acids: CATSRDLEGPQHF. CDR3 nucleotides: TGTGCCACCAGCAGAGATTTAGAAGGACCCCAGCATTTT.

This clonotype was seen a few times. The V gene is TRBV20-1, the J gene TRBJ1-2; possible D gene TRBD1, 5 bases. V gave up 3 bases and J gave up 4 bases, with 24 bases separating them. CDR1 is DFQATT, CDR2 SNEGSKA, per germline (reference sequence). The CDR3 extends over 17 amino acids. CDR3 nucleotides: TGCAGTGCTAGGCCCGAAGGGCTCACAGGCCTACTCTATGGCTACACCTTC. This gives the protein CSARPEGLTGLLYGYTF.

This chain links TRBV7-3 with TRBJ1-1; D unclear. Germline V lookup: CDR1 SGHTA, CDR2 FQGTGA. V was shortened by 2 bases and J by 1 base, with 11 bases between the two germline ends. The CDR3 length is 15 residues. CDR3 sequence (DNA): TGTGCCAGCAGCTTAGAGAGCAGCGGGAACACTGAAGCTTTCTTT. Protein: CASSLESSGNTEAFF.

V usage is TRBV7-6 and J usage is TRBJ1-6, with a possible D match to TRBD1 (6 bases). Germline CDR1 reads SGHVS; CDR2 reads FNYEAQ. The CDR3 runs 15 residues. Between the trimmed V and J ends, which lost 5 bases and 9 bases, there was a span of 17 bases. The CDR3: CASSPTGGGGSPLHF. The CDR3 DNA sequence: TGTGCCAGCAGCCCCACGGGGGGCGGAGGTTCACCCCTCCACTTT.

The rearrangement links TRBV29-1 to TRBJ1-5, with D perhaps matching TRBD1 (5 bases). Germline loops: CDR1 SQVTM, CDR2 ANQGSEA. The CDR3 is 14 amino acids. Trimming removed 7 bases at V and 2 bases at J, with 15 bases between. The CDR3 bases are TGCAGCGCCCCGTGGGGGAGCCGCAATCAGCCCCAGCATTTT. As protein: CSAPWGSRNQPQHF.

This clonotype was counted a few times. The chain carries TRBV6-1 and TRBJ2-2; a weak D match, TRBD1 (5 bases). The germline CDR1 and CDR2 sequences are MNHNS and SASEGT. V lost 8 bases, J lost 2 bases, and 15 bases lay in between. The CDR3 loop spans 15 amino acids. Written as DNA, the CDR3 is TGTGCCAGCTGGTGGGGCCCGACCAACACCGGGGAGCTGTTTTTT. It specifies CASWWGPTNTGELFF.

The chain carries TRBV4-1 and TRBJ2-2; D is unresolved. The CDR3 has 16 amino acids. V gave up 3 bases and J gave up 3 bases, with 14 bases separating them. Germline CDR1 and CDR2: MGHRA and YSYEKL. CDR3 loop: CASSQRGKTYTGELFF. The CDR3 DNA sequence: TGCGCCAGCAGCCAGCGCGGCAAGACTTACACCGGGGAGCTGTTTTTT.

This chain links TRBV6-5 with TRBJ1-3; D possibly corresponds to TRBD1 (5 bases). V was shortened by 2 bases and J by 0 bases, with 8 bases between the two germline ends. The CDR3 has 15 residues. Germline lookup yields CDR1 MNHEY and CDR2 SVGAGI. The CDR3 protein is CASSYGGYSGNTIYF. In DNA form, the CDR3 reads TGTGCCAGCAGTTACGGGGGATACTCTGGAAACACCATATATTTT.

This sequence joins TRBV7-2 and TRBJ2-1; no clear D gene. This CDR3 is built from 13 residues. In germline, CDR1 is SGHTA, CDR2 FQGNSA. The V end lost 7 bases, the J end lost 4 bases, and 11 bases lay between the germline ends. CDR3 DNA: TGTGCCAGCACCGCCGGCCGTTACAATGAGCAGTTCTTC. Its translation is CASTAGRYNEQFF.

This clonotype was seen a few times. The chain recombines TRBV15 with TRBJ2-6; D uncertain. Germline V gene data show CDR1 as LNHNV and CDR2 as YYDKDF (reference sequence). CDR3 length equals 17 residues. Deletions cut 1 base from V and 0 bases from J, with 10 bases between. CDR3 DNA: TGTGCCACCAGCAGAGCTTGGGGTTCCTCTGGGGCCAACGTCCTGACTTTC. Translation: CATSRAWGSSGANVLTF.

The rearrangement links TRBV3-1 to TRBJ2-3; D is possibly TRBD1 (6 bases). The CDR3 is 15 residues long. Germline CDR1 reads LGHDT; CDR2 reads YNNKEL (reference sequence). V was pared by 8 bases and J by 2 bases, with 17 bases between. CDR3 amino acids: CASGKWDTYTDTQYF. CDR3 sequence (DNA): TGTGCCAGCGGCAAGTGGGACACTTACACAGATACGCAGTATTTT.

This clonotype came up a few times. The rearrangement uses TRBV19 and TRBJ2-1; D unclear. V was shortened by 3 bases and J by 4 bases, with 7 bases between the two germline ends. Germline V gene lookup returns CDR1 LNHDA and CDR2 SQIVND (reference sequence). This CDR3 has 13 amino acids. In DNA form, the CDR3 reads TGTGCCAGTAGTATCGAAGGGTACAATGAGCAGTTCTTC. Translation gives CASSIEGYNEQFF.

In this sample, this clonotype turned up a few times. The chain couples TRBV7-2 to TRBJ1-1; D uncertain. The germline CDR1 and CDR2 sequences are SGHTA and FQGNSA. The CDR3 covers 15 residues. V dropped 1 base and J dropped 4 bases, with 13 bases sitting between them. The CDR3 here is CASSLEKGGITEAFF. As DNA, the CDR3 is TGTGCCAGCAGCTTAGAAAAGGGAGGGATCACTGAAGCTTTCTTT.

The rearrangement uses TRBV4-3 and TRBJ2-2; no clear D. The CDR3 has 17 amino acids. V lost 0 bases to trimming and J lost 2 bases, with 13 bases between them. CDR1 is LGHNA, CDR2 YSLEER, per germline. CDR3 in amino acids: CASSQEYPTLNTGELFF. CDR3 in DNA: TGCGCCAGCAGCCAAGAATACCCTACCCTAAACACCGGGGAGCTGTTTTTT.

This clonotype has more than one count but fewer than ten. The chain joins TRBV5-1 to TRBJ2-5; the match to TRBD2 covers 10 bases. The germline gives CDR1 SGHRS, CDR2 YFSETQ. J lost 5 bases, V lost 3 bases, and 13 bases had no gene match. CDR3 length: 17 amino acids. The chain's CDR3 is CASSSVAATSGLETQYF. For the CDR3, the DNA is TGCGCCAGCAGCTCGGTCGCAGCGACTAGCGGGCTGGAGACCCAGTACTTC.

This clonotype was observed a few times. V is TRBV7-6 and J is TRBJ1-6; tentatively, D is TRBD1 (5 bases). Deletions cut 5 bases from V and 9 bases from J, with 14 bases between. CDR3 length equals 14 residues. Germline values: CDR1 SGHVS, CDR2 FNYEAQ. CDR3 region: CASSAGQWGSPLHF. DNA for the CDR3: TGTGCCAGCAGCGCGGGGCAGTGGGGTTCACCCCTCCACTTT.

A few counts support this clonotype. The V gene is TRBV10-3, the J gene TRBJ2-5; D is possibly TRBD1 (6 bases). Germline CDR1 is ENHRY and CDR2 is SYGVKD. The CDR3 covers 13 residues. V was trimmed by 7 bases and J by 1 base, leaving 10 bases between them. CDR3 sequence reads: CAIKIQGQETQYF. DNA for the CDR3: TGTGCCATCAAGATACAGGGCCAAGAGACCCAGTACTTC.

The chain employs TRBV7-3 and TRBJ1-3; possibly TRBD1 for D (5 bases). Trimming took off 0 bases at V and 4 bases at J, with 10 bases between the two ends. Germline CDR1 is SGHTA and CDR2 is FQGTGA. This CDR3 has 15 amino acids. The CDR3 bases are TGTGCCAGCAGCTTAACAGGGGATTCAGGAAACACCATATATTTT. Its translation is CASSLTGDSGNTIYF.